This TCR beta chain was sequenced in a study of identical twins. With 0 bases removed from V and 1 base from J, the gap between germline ends came to 13 bases. Germline CDR1 and CDR2: MGHRA and YSYEKL. The CDR3 consists of 17 residues. Study-wide findings and caveats: Abundant beta clonotypes from cord blood bore fewer insertions; memory repertoires lacked this pattern. Twin-shared out-of-frame alpha sequences were enriched for low generation probability. Instead of following the same donors, the conclusions were based on cross-sectional statistical analysis.

Worth noting for this clonotype: Antigen unknown.

TCRdb ran MiXCR on the 5' RACE reads and lists one entry per CDR3 protein. The repertoire has roughly 1.6 million distinct CDR3 sequences, around 29% of them found once; the top ten carry approximately 0.29%. No donor was unhealthy or non-Caucasian. The receptor comes from a newborn girl in good health. The chain recombines TRBV4-1 with TRBJ1-5, with TRBD1 as a possible D gene (6 bases). The sample was cord blood. CDR3 region: CASSQDLTGVSNQPQHF. Here the CDR3 DNA reads TGCGCCAGCAGCCAAGATCTGACAGGTGTGAGCAATCAGCCCCAGCATTTT.